This TCR beta chain was observed in a study of T cell responses to AZD1222 COVID-19 vaccine. Whole-study findings and limits: Unmutated regions of variants are reportedly targeted by nearly half of spike-specific TCRs. The breadth and depth of Spike-specific TCRs increased once two AZD1222 doses had been given. At study baseline, merely roughly 6 AZD1222 recipients were seropositive.

On this clone itself: No antigen is known for it.

Profiling relied on immunoSEQ multiplex PCR, and the TCRdb table lists in-frame clones only, not all of them. The sample gives 100,000 to 150,000 clones, approximately 91% of which show up once; approximately 28% is in the top ten. The CDR3 consists of 14 residues. The germline CDR1 and CDR2 sequences are SGHDT and YYEEEE. With 4 bases clipped from V and 5 bases from J, the junction kept 5 bases outside the gene matches. Sequencing was performed on peripheral blood, taken on day 0 of AZD1222 vaccination. The chain is built from TRBV5-6 and TRBJ2-5; the match to TRBD2 covers 10 bases. This TCR was sampled from an adult in good health. CDR3 protein: CASSGISGRETQYF. The CDR3 DNA follows: TGTGCCAGCAGCGGAATTAGCGGGAGGGAGACCCAGTACTTC.